This is a list of T cell receptor beta chains from one sample in a study of blood T cell repertoires in COVID-19. Profiled with immunoSEQ multiplex PCR; TCRdb holds only in-frame clones, not every one. The sample lists roughly 45,000 clones, 83% occurring once. The sequencing input was peripheral blood. The source is a human donor in a cohort sampled during active COVID-19. Each CDR3 is given with its conserved first and last residue. The order of the fields is clone size, D gene, J gene, V gene, CDR3 length, CDR3 protein, CDR3 DNA. D genes are given only for firm matches. Part of the rows lack a size; the others show once, few, many or a class for expanded clones.

>NA|NA|TRBJ2-2|TRBV7-2|14
CASSLRRVNGELFF
TGTGCCAGCAGCTTACGCAGGGTCAACGGGGAGCTGTTTTTT
>NA|NA|TRBJ1-5|TRBV27|17
CASSFSQTSRGNQPQHF
TGTGCCAGCAGTTTCTCTCAGACCTCTAGAGGCAATCAGCCCCAGCATTTT
>NA|NA|TRBJ2-5|TRBV7-8|15
CASSLSRQPQGTQYF
TGTGCCAGCAGCTTATCCCGACAGCCCCAGGGGACCCAGTACTTC
>few|NA|TRBJ1-2|TRBV4-1|15
CASSQDWGDGYGYTF
TGCGCCAGCAGCCAAGATTGGGGGGACGGCTATGGCTACACCTTC
>NA|TRBD2|TRBJ2-2|TRBV4-3|18
CASSQDRFYGGDTGELFF
TGCGCCAGCAGCCAAGATAGATTTTACGGGGGGGACACCGGGGAGCTGTTTTTT
>few|NA|TRBJ1-1|TRBV25-1|11
CASSPDTEAFF
TGTGCCAGCAGTCCCGACACTGAAGCTTTCTTT
>NA|NA|TRBJ1-1|TRBV18|16
CASSRNRESLNTEAFF
TGTGCCAGCTCACGGAACAGGGAGAGCCTGAACACTGAAGCTTTCTTT
>NA|NA|TRBJ1-4|TRBV27|15
CASSFGRGGNEKLFF
TGTGCCAGCAGTTTCGGAAGGGGGGGAAACGAAAAACTGTTTTTT
>NA|NA|TRBJ1-1|TRBV30|11
CAWSSGSVAFF
TGTGCCTGGAGTTCGGGGTCTGTAGCTTTCTTT
>NA|TRBD1|TRBJ1-1|TRBV6-2/TRBV6-3|16
CASSNDRGRSNTEAFF
TGTGCCAGCAGTAACGACAGGGGGAGATCGAACACTGAAGCTTTCTTT
>NA|TRBD1|TRBJ1-2|TRBV5-4|14
CASSKDRRSYGYTF
TGTGCCAGCAGCAAGGACAGGCGGAGCTATGGCTACACCTTC
>NA|TRBD1|TRBJ2-5|TRBV5-4|13
CASSSRGQVTQYF
TGTGCCAGCAGCTCCAGGGGGCAGGTGACCCAGTACTTC
>once|NA|TRBJ1-1|TRBV6-6|14
CASSYSISTGKAFF
TGTGCCAGCAGTTACTCGATTAGCACCGGGAAAGCTTTCTTT
>NA|NA|TRBJ1-1|TRBV28|14
CASTPGGVFSEAFF
TGTGCCAGCACCCCCGGGGGTGTGTTTTCTGAAGCTTTCTTT
>NA|NA|TRBJ1-6|TRBV5-1|15
CASSLAGDSDSPLHF
TGCGCCAGCAGCTTAGCAGGGGATAGTGATTCACCCCTCCACTTT
>NA|NA|TRBJ1-1|TRBV7-9|14
CASSLVQGNTEAFF
TGTGCCAGCAGCTTGGTTCAGGGAAACACTGAAGCTTTCTTT
>NA|TRBD2|TRBJ2-5|TRBV6-2/TRBV6-3|17
CASSYSGLAGELETQYF
TGTGCCAGCAGTTACTCGGGGCTAGCGGGGGAACTCGAGACCCAGTACTTC
>NA|NA|TRBJ2-6|TRBV29-1|13
CSVVASGANVLTF
TGCAGCGTTGTGGCCTCTGGGGCCAACGTCCTGACTTTC
>few|NA|TRBJ1-4|TRBV19|13
CASSMASGEKLFF
TGTGCCAGTAGTATGGCGTCAGGTGAAAAACTGTTTTTT
>NA|TRBD2|TRBJ2-5|TRBV3-1/TRBV3-2|15
CASRRRGGNLETQYF
TGTGCCAGCAGAAGGCGGGGGGGGAACCTTGAGACCCAGTACTTC
>NA|TRBD1|TRBJ2-5|TRBV10-3|15
CAISESVDRGETQYF
TGTGCCATCAGTGAGTCCGTGGACAGGGGGGAGACCCAGTACTTC
>NA|TRBD1|TRBJ1-4|TRBV5-4|17
CASSSYRGQSTNEKLFF
TGTGCCAGCAGCTCCTACAGGGGGCAATCAACTAATGAAAAACTGTTTTTT
>NA|NA|TRBJ1-5|TRBV24-1|13
CATSGTLNQPQHF
TGTGCCACCAGTGGGACACTAAATCAGCCCCAGCATTTT
>NA|TRBD1|TRBJ1-2|TRBV5-3|14
CARSFRQGAEGYTF
TGTGCCAGAAGCTTCAGACAGGGGGCGGAAGGCTACACCTTC
>NA|NA|TRBJ1-1|TRBV3-1/TRBV3-2|14
CASSQVAKNTEAFF
TGTGCCAGCAGCCAAGTAGCCAAGAACACTGAAGCTTTCTTT
>NA|TRBD1|TRBJ1-2|TRBV5-1|15
CASSLMTGEDYGYTF
TGCGCCAGCAGCTTGATGACAGGGGAGGACTATGGCTACACCTTC
>NA|NA|TRBJ2-7|TRBV5-1|14
CASSLVPWEYEQYF
TGCGCCAGCAGCTTGGTCCCCTGGGAGTACGAGCAGTACTTC
>NA|TRBD2|TRBJ2-7|TRBV27|19
CASSLFKGLAGPSSYEQYF
TGTGCCAGCAGTTTGTTTAAGGGACTAGCGGGGCCCAGCTCCTACGAGCAGTACTTC
>few|NA|TRBJ1-3|TRBV3-1/TRBV3-2|15
CASSQGIFSGNTIYF
TGTGCCAGCAGCCAAGGTATATTCTCTGGAAACACCATATATTTT
>NA|TRBD1|TRBJ1-6|TRBV9|14
CASSAGGAKSPLHF
TGTGCCAGCAGCGCAGGGGGCGCGAAATCACCCCTCCACTTT
>NA|NA|TRBJ2-7|TRBV10-3|18
CAISDREVHITGSYEQYF
TGTGCCATCAGTGATCGGGAGGTCCATATCACAGGGTCCTACGAGCAGTACTTC
>NA|NA|TRBJ2-1|TRBV5-4|16
CASSWGHPGDYNEQFF
TGTGCCAGCAGCTGGGGTCATCCGGGGGACTACAATGAGCAGTTCTTC
>once|TRBD1|TRBJ1-2|TRBV12-3/TRBV12-4|12
CASNRGPYGYTF
TGTGCCAGCAACAGGGGGCCCTATGGCTACACCTTC
>NA|NA|TRBJ2-7|TRBV5-1|13
CASSLDRSYEQYF
TGCGCCAGCAGCTTGGACAGATCCTACGAGCAGTACTTC
>NA|NA|TRBJ2-5|TRBV5-4|15
CASSFDQGSQETQYF
TGTGCCAGCAGCTTTGATCAGGGATCCCAAGAGACCCAGTACTTC
>NA|TRBD2|TRBJ2-4|TRBV4-3|17
CASSLAPLAGAKNIQYF
TGCGCCAGCAGCCTAGCCCCCCTAGCGGGGGCCAAAAACATTCAGTACTTC
>NA|NA|TRBJ1-5|TRBV5-4|15
CASSLGDTHLPPQHF
TGTGCCAGCAGCTTGGGGGACACCCACTTACCGCCCCAGCATTTT
>once|NA|TRBJ1-4|TRBV9|14
CASSVGGKREKLFF
TGTGCCAGCAGCGTAGGAGGGAAGAGGGAAAAACTGTTTTTT
>NA|NA|TRBJ1-1|TRBV2|12
CASSLPSTEAFF
TGTGCCAGCAGCCTCCCGAGTACTGAAGCTTTCTTT